These 26 T cell receptor beta chains originate from one sample sequenced in a study of T-cell reconstitution after alpha-beta-depleted transplantation in children. Preparation of the TCRbeta library used unique molecular identifiers. TCRdb re-called the PCR reads through MiXCR, storing one row per CDR3 protein. The sample records about 58,000 distinct CDR3 sequences, roughly 46% being singletons. This material consisted of PBMCs, mostly from graft donor cells, taken 360 days after TCRalphabeta/CD19-depleted stem cell transplant. All receptors derive from a male patient aged 10 to 17 who had a stem cell transplant for acute lymphoblastic leukemia, so the T cells may come from the graft donor.

There are a few counts of this clonotype. This chain links TRBV5-1 with TRBJ1-3; D unresolved. The germline CDR1 and CDR2 sequences are SGHRS and YFSETQ. CDR3 length: 13 amino acids. V dropped 0 bases and J dropped 6 bases, with 7 bases sitting between them. DNA for the CDR3: TGCGCCAGCAGCTTGGCCGGGTCAAACACCATATATTTT. Residues: CASSLAGSNTIYF. The full variable domain, with the rest looked up from reference TRBV5-1 and TRBJ1-3, is KAGVTQTPRYLIKTRGQQVTLSCSPISGHRSVSWYQQTPGQGLQFLFEYFSETQRNKGNFPGRFSGRQFSNSRSEMNVSTLELGDSALYLCASSLAGSNTIYFGEGSWLTVV.

Only a few counts were recorded for this clonotype. This chain uses TRBV28 with TRBJ2-3, with 9 nucleotides matching TRBD1. Germline CDR1 MDHEN, CDR2 SYDVKM. Trimming took 8 bases from V and 4 from J; bases not matched to a gene: 7. The CDR3 runs 14 residues. CDR3 DNA sequence: TGTGCCAGCGAGGGACAGGGTGTGGCAGATACGCAGTATTTT. Translated, it gives CASEGQGVADTQYF.

The rearrangement joins TRBV5-4 to TRBJ1-5; the D gene is possibly TRBD1 (5 bases). Germline-derived CDR1 and CDR2 are SGHNT and YYREEE (reference sequence). Trimming pared 0 bases from V and 4 bases from J, leaving 11 bases between. This CDR3 is 15 amino acids long. The CDR3 spells CASSLAGTGNQPQHF. The DNA of the CDR3 is TGTGCCAGCAGCTTGGCCGGGACGGGAAATCAGCCCCAGCATTTT.

This clonotype was recorded a few times. The V and J genes are TRBV6-2 or TRBV6-3 and TRBJ1-3, with a possible D match to TRBD1 (6 bases). Looked up from germline, CDR1 is MNHEY and CDR2 is SVGEGT. V gave up 6 bases and J gave up 1 base, with 10 bases separating them. The CDR3 is 14 amino acids. CDR3 nucleotides: TGTGCCAGCAGAACCGGGACATCTGGAAACACCATATATTTT. As protein: CASRTGTSGNTIYF.

This clonotype was counted between two and nine times. V usage is TRBV9 and J usage is TRBJ2-3; possible D gene TRBD1, 5 bases. The germline V and J ends were trimmed by 3 bases and 0 bases, with 8 bases remaining between them. The CDR3 totals 14 residues. The germline gives CDR1 SGDLS, CDR2 YYNGEE. The CDR3 nucleotides read TGTGCCAGCAGCGCCGACAGAAGCACAGATACGCAGTATTTT. Its translation is CASSADRSTDTQYF. Supplemented by reference TRBV9 and TRBJ2-3, the full variable domain reads DSGVTQTPKHLITATGQRVTLRCSPRSGDLSVYWYQQSLDQGLQFLIQYYNGEERAKGNILERFSAQQFPDLHSELNLSSLELGDSALYFCASSADRSTDTQYFGPGTRLTVL.

The sample holds a few counts of this clonotype. The chain joins TRBV7-2 to TRBJ1-1; D unclear. V lost 0 bases, J lost 4 bases, and 6 bases lay in between. The CDR3 runs to 13 residues. The germline V gene encodes CDR1 SGHTA and CDR2 FQGNSA. CDR3 nucleotide sequence: TGTGCCAGCAGCTTAGCGCGGGTCACTGAAGCTTTCTTT. This translates into CASSLARVTEAFF.

This clonotype was observed a few times. V usage is TRBV20-1 and J usage is TRBJ2-2; D not resolved. V lost 7 bases and J 5 bases, leaving 14 bases between the germline ends. The CDR3 totals 13 residues. Germline V CDR1 and CDR2: DFQATT, SNEGSKA (reference sequence). The CDR3 region has the DNA TGCAGTGGCCGAAAAGTGGAAACCGGGGAGCTGTTTTTT. Translation gives CSGRKVETGELFF.

The gene calls are TRBV7-2 and TRBJ2-5; D ambiguous. V was clipped by 5 bases and J by 1 base, with 11 bases between them. This CDR3 comprises 14 residues. CDR1 is SGHTA and CDR2 is FQGNSA in the germline V gene. CDR3 coding DNA: TGTGCCAGCAGCCCCCATCGGGTCCAAGAGACCCAGTACTTC. This translates into CASSPHRVQETQYF.

This sequence joins TRBV29-1 and TRBJ1-1; a weak D match, TRBD1 (5 bases). This CDR3 has 14 amino acids. Germline CDR1 is SQVTM and CDR2 is ANQGSEA. V was trimmed by 4 bases and J by 7 bases, leaving 19 bases between them. The CDR3 reads CSVVGLQELGEAFF. The CDR3 DNA follows: TGCAGCGTTGTAGGGTTACAGGAGTTGGGTGAAGCTTTCTTT.

This clonotype was seen only a few times. The chain is built from TRBV27 and TRBJ2-7, with no clear D. Germline V gives CDR1 MNHEY, CDR2 SMNVEV (reference sequence). The CDR3 is 13 residues long. The V and J ends lost 6 bases and 1 base respectively, with 10 bases between them. The CDR3 coding sequence is TGTGCCAGCAGACCCGTCCGTTCCTACGAGCAGTACTTC. It translates to CASRPVRSYEQYF.

V is TRBV12-3 or TRBV12-4 and J is TRBJ1-1; D is undetermined. The V end was cut by 5 bases, the J end by 7 bases, with 5 bases between. CDR3 length equals 10 residues. CDR3 bases: TGTGCCAGCAGTGGGATTGAAGCTTTCTTT. Its translation: CASSGIEAFF.

V gene TRBV7-2 combines with J gene TRBJ2-3; 8 nucleotides align to TRBD1. With 1 base clipped from V and 2 bases from J, the junction kept 2 bases outside the gene matches. This CDR3 spans 15 amino acids. CDR1 is SGHTA, CDR2 FQGNSA, per germline. CDR3 nucleotides: TGTGCCAGCAGCTTAGAGGACAGGGTCACAGATACGCAGTATTTT. Encoded protein: CASSLEDRVTDTQYF.

This clonotype showed up just once. The rearrangement uses TRBV11-2 and TRBJ1-5; 9 nucleotides align to TRBD1. Germline CDR1 and CDR2: SGHAT and FQNNGV. This CDR3 comprises 16 residues. J was trimmed by 5 bases and V by 5 bases; bases with no gene match: 10. The CDR3 loop reads CASSPSSGTGYQPQHF. Written as DNA, the CDR3 is TGTGCCAGCAGCCCCTCATCCGGGACAGGGTATCAGCCCCAGCATTTT. The whole variable domain, remainder taken from reference TRBV11-2 and TRBJ1-5, is EAGVAQSPRYKIIEKRQSVAFWCNPISGHATLYWYQQILGQGPKLLIQFQNNGVVDDSQLPKDRFSAERLKGVDSTLKIQPAKLEDSAVYLCASSPSSGTGYQPQHFGDGTRLSIL.

The chain combines TRBV4-3 with TRBJ2-3; TRBD2 aligns across 7 bases. The CDR3 is 16 residues long. V dropped 3 bases and J dropped 4; count of bases not matched to a gene: 10. The germline V gene encodes CDR1 LGHNA and CDR2 YSLEER. CDR3 loop: CASSQKTSGMADTQYF. DNA for the CDR3: TGCGCCAGCAGCCAGAAAACGAGCGGGATGGCAGATACGCAGTATTTT.

The rearrangement uses TRBV7-8 and TRBJ2-1, with 7 bases identical to TRBD2. Per germline, CDR1 SGHVS and CDR2 FQNEAQ. J lost 2 bases, V lost 3 bases, and 7 bases had no gene match. The CDR3 is made up of 16 amino acids. The CDR3 here is CASSFRLAQTYNEQFF. The CDR3 DNA sequence: TGTGCCAGCAGCTTTAGACTAGCTCAGACCTACAATGAGCAGTTCTTC.

CDR3 bases: TGTGCCAGCTCCCCGGGCCCTAATGAGCAGTTCTTC. Translating gives CASSPGPNEQFF. The chain is built from TRBV12-3 or TRBV12-4 and TRBJ2-1, with D hard to call. This CDR3 has 12 residues. The V and J ends lost 8 bases and 7 bases respectively, with 12 bases between them.

On this clonotype: The conserved phenylalanine or tryptophan is not found at the CDR3 terminus, so this likely reflects a read error. The V and J genes are TRBV5-1 and TRBJ1-2; 7 bases map to TRBD1. The V gene's germline CDR1 is SGHRS and CDR2 YFSETQ. The CDR3 length is 14 residues. V was clipped by 5 bases and J by 5 bases; unmatched bases: 9. The CDR3 protein is CASSSGDRVYGYTY. In DNA, the CDR3 is TGCGCCAGCAGTTCGGGCGACAGGGTATATGGCTACACCTAC.

This chain links TRBV5-1 with TRBJ2-2; possibly TRBD1 or TRBD2 for D (5 bases each). CDR3 size: 16 residues. CDR1 is SGHRS, CDR2 YFSETQ, per germline. V was shortened by 0 bases and J by 0 bases, with 9 bases between the two germline ends. The CDR3 region is CASSLAGTSNTGELFF. CDR3 bases: TGCGCCAGCAGCTTGGCAGGGACGTCGAACACCGGGGAGCTGTTTTTT.

This chain uses TRBV27 with TRBJ2-3; 7 bases map to TRBD2. Germline CDR1 is MNHEY and CDR2 is SMNVEV (reference sequence). Trimming cost V 0 bases and J 2 bases; bases outside gene matches: 8. The CDR3 totals 17 residues. CDR3 DNA sequence: TGTGCCAGCAGTTTATCCACAAGCGGGATCTCCACAGATACGCAGTATTTT. Encoded protein: CASSLSTSGISTDTQYF.

CDR3 loop: CSAIPGQGVPEQYF. CDR3 bases: TGCAGCGCTATTCCGGGACAGGGGGTACCCGAGCAGTACTTC. The chain joins TRBV29-1 to TRBJ2-7; 11 nucleotides agree with TRBD1. From germline, CDR1 is SQVTM and CDR2 ANQGSEA. The CDR3 runs 14 residues. Trimming at V came to 7 bases and at J to 6 bases, leaving 11 bases not matched to a gene.

The chain employs TRBV5-5 and TRBJ2-3, with TRBD2 matching over 7 bases. The CDR3 is 16 residues long. J lost 4 bases, V lost 0 bases, and 8 bases had no gene match. In germline, CDR1 is SGHKS, CDR2 YYEKEE (reference sequence). The chain's CDR3 is CASSLDAGRGPDTQYF. In nucleotides, the CDR3 is TGTGCCAGCAGCTTGGATGCAGGGAGGGGTCCAGATACGCAGTATTTT. The whole variable domain, remainder taken from reference TRBV5-5 and TRBJ2-3, is DAGVTQSPTHLIKTRGQQVTLRCSPISGHKSVSWYQQVLGQGPQFIFQYYEKEERGRGNFPDRFSARQFPNYSSELNVNALLLGDSALYLCASSLDAGRGPDTQYFGPGTRLTVL.

About this clonotype itself: A much larger clone sits a single nucleotide away, making a read error possible. The rearrangement uses TRBV27 and TRBJ2-5; D gene uncertain. The CDR3 runs 11 residues. The V and J ends lost 7 bases and 0 bases respectively, with 3 bases between them. The V gene's germline CDR1 is MNHEY and CDR2 SMNVEV (reference sequence). CDR3 bases: TGTGCCAGCACCTACCAAGAGACCCAGTACTTC. Translation gives CASTYQETQYF.

The chain joins TRBV20-1 to TRBJ2-1; 8 nucleotides line up with TRBD2. With V trimmed by 0 bases and J by 2 bases, 0 bases remained unmatched. In germline, CDR1 is DFQATT, CDR2 SNEGSKA (reference sequence). The length of the CDR3 is 14 residues. CDR3 loop: CSARDGRAYNEQFF. The CDR3 DNA sequence: TGCAGTGCTAGAGACGGGAGGGCCTACAATGAGCAGTTCTTC.

This sequence joins TRBV4-2 and TRBJ1-5, with 8 bases identical to TRBD1. After removal of 3 bases from V and 2 bases from J, the junction contained 0 bases not matched to a gene. Germline CDR1 LGHNA, CDR2 YNFKEQ. The CDR3 is 14 amino acids. CDR3 amino acids: CASSQDRGNQPQHF. In DNA form, the CDR3 reads TGTGCCAGCAGCCAGGACAGGGGCAATCAGCCCCAGCATTTT.

The chain employs TRBV27 and TRBJ1-1; TRBD1 matches 8 bases. This CDR3 is 13 amino acids long. Germline lookup yields CDR1 MNHEY and CDR2 SMNVEV (reference sequence). V lost 8 bases, J lost 3 bases, and 5 bases stayed unmatched. In DNA form, the CDR3 reads TGTGCCAGCCAGGGGGCAATGGACACTGAAGCTTTCTTT. Its protein is CASQGAMDTEAFF.

This clonotype was found a few times. The chain links TRBV5-1 to TRBJ2-1; no firm D call. V was trimmed by 4 bases and J by 5 bases, leaving 7 bases between them. CDR3 length: 12 amino acids. Per the germline V gene, CDR1 is SGHRS and CDR2 is YFSETQ. CDR3 amino acids: CASSPYNNEQFF. The CDR3 DNA is TGCGCCAGCAGCCCGTATAACAATGAGCAGTTCTTC.